The T cell receptor beta chain described here comes from a study of spatial heterogeneity in lung cancer. Using its own MiXCR run on the 5' RACE reads, TCRdb lists one record per CDR3 protein. The sample has about 6,900 distinct CDR3 sequences; 12% are singletons. CDR1 is DFQATT, CDR2 SNEGSKA, per germline (reference sequence). The CDR3 runs to 12 residues. Trimming took off 6 bases at V and 2 bases at J, with 8 bases between the two ends. Time point: sample taken at primary tumor resection. Researchers sequenced whole RNA taken from tumor, nontumor lung or frozen PBMC without sorting. This clonotype was picked up many times. The antigen remains undetermined. Study results and caveats: Tracking of ubiquitous and regional nonsynonymous mutations by counts of ubiquitous and regional expanded TCRs, respectively, was seen. Around 7.4% of tumor T cells for alpha chains and 13% to 15% for beta chains were estimated to be covered. Tumoral mutation counts were tracked by counts of expanded intratumoral alpha and beta TCRs.

The source is a male donor with early-stage non-small cell lung cancer. The rearrangement links TRBV20-1 to TRBJ1-5; D is ambiguous. The material was lung tumor tissue, obtained at surgery. The CDR3 bases are TGCAGTGCCCAAAGGGGCAATCAGCCCCAGCATTTT. As protein: CSAQRGNQPQHF.